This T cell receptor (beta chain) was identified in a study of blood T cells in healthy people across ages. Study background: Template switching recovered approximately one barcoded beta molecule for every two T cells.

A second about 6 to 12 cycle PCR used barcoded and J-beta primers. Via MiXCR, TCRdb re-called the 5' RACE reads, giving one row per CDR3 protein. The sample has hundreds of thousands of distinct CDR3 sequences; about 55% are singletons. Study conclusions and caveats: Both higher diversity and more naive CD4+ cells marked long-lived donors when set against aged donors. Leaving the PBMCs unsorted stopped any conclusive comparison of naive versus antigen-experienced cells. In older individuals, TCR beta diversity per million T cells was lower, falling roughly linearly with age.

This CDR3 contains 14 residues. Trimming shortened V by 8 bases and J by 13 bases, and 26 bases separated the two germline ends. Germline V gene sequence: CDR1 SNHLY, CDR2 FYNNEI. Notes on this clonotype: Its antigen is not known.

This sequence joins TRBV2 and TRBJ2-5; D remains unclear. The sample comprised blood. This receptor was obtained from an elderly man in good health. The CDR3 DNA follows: TGTGCCAGCGTTTCTGGTGGGGTTCCAACGGCGCGGTACTTC. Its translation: CASVSGGVPTARYF.